The 2 T cell receptor beta chains in this list originate from one sample, sequenced in a study of blood T cell repertoires in COVID-19. Repertoires were generated with immunoSEQ multiplex PCR, while TCRdb's copy carries only in-frame clones and drops some. The sample yields around 280,000 clones, approximately 91% seen once. The sample was PBMCs or T cells enriched from blood (not recorded which). The source is a woman aged 40 to 50 who had recovered from COVID-19.

This clone was detected once. The genes are TRBV3-1 (or the pseudogene TRBV3-2) and TRBJ2-7; D is perhaps TRBD1 (5 bases). Trimming removed 2 bases from V and 1 base from J, with 15 bases in between. The CDR3 runs to 16 residues. The germline V gene has CDR1 LGHDT and CDR2 YNNKEL (reference sequence). CDR3 DNA: TGTGCCAGCAGCCAAACACCGGGCCCAGGGTCCTACGAGCAGTACTTC. Encoded protein: CASSQTPGPGSYEQYF.

The rearrangement joins TRBV19 to TRBJ2-3; tentative D call: TRBD2 (6 bases). CDR1 and CDR2 (germline): LNHDA, SQIVND (reference sequence). This CDR3 spans 16 amino acids. Trimming took 6 bases from V and 0 from J, leaving 16 bases between them. The CDR3 bases are TGTGCCAGTAGGGCCCGACCCCGGGGGAGCACAGATACGCAGTATTTT. Translating gives CASRARPRGSTDTQYF.